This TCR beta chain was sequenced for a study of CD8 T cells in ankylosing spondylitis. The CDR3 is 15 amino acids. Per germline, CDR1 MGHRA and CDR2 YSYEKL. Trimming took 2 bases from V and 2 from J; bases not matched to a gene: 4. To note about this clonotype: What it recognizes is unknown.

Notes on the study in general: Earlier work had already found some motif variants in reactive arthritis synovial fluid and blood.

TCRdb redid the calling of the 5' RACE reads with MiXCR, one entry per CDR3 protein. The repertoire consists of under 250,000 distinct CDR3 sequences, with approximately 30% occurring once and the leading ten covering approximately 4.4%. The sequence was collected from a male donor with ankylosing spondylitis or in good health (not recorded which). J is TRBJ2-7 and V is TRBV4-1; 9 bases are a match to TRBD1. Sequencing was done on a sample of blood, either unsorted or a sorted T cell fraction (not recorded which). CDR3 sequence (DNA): TGCGCCAGCAGCCAACCGGGACAGGGTACCTACGAGCAGTACTTC. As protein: CASSQPGQGTYEQYF.